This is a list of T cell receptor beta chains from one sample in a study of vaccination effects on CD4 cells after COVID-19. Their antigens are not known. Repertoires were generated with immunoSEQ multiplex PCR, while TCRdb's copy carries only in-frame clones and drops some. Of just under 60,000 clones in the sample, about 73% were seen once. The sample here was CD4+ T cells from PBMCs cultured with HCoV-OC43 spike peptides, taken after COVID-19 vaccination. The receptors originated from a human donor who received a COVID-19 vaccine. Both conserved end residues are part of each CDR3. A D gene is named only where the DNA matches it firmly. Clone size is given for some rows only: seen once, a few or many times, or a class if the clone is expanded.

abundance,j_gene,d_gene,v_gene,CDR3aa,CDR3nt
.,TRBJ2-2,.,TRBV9,CASSVQGTLDTGELFF,TGTGCCAGCAGCGTCCAGGGTACGTTGGACACCGGGGAGCTGTTTTTT
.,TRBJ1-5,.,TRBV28,CASSFSGGRNQPQHF,TGTGCCAGCAGTTTTTCCGGGGGAAGGAATCAGCCCCAGCATTTT
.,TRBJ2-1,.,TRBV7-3,CASSLRQDYNEQFF,TGTGCCAGCAGCCTACGGCAGGATTACAATGAGCAGTTCTTC
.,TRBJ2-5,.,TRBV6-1,CASSEAVAVQETQYF,TGTGCCAGCAGTGAAGCCGTAGCGGTCCAAGAGACCCAGTACTTC
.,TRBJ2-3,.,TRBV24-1,CATSQWDVGTDTQYF,TGTGCCACCAGTCAGTGGGATGTGGGCACAGATACGCAGTATTTT
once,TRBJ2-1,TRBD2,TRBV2,CASTNPTSGAYIEQFF,TGTGCCAGCACGAACCCGACTAGCGGGGCCTACATTGAGCAGTTCTTC
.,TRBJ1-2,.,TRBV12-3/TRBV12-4,CASSGEGYGYTF,TGTGCCAGCAGTGGGGAGGGCTATGGCTACACCTTC
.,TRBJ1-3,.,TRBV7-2,CASSLMTGAGNTIYF,TGTGCCAGCAGCTTGATGACAGGCGCTGGAAACACCATATATTTT
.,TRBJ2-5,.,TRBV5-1,CASSLVQLVGETQYF,TGCGCCAGCAGCTTGGTCCAGCTAGTCGGGGAGACCCAGTACTTC
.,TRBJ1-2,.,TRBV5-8,CASSQDASLAYGYTF,TGTGCCAGCAGCCAGGACGCAAGCTTGGCCTATGGCTACACCTTC
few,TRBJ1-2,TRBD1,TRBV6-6,CASREQGRPEGGYTF,TGTGCCAGCAGAGAACAGGGGCGCCCTGAGGGTGGCTACACCTTC
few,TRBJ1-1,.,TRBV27,CASISAQGETEAFF,TGTGCCAGCATCTCGGCCCAGGGAGAAACTGAAGCTTTCTTT
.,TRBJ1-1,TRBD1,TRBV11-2,CASSPGTGDRNTEAFF,TGTGCCAGCAGCCCCGGGACAGGGGACCGGAACACTGAAGCTTTCTTT
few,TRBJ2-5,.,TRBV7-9,CASSLSDWETQYF,TGTGCCAGCAGCTTAAGTGACTGGGAGACCCAGTACTTC
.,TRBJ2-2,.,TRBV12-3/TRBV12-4,CASSGDDGELFF,TGTGCCAGCAGTGGGGACGACGGGGAGCTGTTTTTT
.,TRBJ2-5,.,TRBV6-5,CASSYSNGNKETQYF,TGTGCCAGCAGTTACTCGAACGGAAACAAAGAGACCCAGTACTTC
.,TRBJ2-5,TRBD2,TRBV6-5,CASREGLAGETQYF,TGTGCCAGCAGAGAGGGACTAGCGGGGGAGACCCAGTACTTC
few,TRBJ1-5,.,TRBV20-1,CSASSAQGFGQPQHF,TGCAGTGCTAGTTCCGCCCAGGGATTCGGGCAGCCCCAGCATTTT
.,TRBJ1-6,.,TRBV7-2,CASSLASVGLGSPLHF,TGTGCCAGCAGCTTAGCTTCGGTGGGTTTGGGTTCACCCCTCCACTTT
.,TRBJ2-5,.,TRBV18,CASSPFALGQETQYF,TGTGCCAGCTCACCCTTCGCTCTTGGCCAAGAGACCCAGTACTTC
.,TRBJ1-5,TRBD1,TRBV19,CASTLDRGGQPQHF,TGTGCCAGCACCCTAGACAGGGGAGGTCAGCCCCAGCATTTT
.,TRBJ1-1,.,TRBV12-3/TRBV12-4,CASSLEGYSEAFF,TGTGCCAGCAGTTTAGAGGGGTACAGTGAAGCTTTCTTT
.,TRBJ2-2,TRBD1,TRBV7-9,CASSFYTGQGRGTGELFF,TGTGCCAGCAGCTTCTACACCGGACAGGGGAGGGGGACCGGGGAGCTGTTTTTT
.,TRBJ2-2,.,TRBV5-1,CASSLASGAMNTGELFF,TGCGCCAGCAGCTTGGCCTCGGGAGCGATGAACACCGGGGAGCTGTTTTTT
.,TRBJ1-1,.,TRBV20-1,CSAPQNTEAFF,TGCAGTGCTCCACAGAACACTGAAGCTTTCTTT
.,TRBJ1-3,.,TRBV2,CASRVGSNSGNTIYF,TGTGCCAGCCGAGTGGGCAGTAACTCTGGAAACACCATATATTTT
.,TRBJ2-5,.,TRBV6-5,CASRRGQGETQYF,TGTGCCAGCAGACGAGGACAAGGAGAGACCCAGTACTTC
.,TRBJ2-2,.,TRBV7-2,CASSLEAGTNTGELFF,TGTGCCAGCAGCTTAGAGGCAGGGACAAACACCGGGGAGCTGTTTTTT
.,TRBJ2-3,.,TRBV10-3,CAISESQQYTDTQYF,TGTGCCATCAGTGAGTCGCAACAGTACACAGATACGCAGTATTTT
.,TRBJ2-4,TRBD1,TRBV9,CASSVDGDSPSLAKNIQYF,TGTGCCAGCAGCGTAGATGGGGACAGTCCTTCTCTAGCCAAAAACATTCAGTACTTC
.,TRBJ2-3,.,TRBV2,CASKDETDTQYF,TGTGCCAGCAAGGATGAGACAGATACGCAGTATTTT
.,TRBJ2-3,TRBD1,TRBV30,CAWSGTGAQYF,TGTGCCTGGAGCGGGACAGGAGCGCAGTATTTT
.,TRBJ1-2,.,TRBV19,CASSIYTNYGYTF,TGTGCCAGTAGTATATACACCAACTATGGCTACACCTTC
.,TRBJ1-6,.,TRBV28,CASSSRTYNSPLHF,TGTGCCAGCAGTTCGCGAACCTATAATTCACCCCTCCACTTT
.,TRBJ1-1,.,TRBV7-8,CASSLAGVTEAFF,TGTGCCAGCAGCTTAGCGGGGGTCACTGAAGCTTTCTTT
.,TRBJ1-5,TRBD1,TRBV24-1,CATSDRARTGFQPQHF,TGTGCCACCAGTGATCGGGCCCGGACAGGGTTCCAGCCCCAGCATTTT
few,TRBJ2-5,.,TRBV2,CASREGPLKQETQYF,TGTGCCAGCAGGGAAGGCCCACTAAAACAAGAGACCCAGTACTTC
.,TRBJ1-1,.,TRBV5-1,CASSLDINTEAFF,TGCGCCAGCAGCTTGGACATAAACACTGAAGCTTTCTTT
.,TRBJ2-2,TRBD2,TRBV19,CASKRGGGGNTGELFF,TGTGCCAGTAAACGTGGGGGGGGAGGAAACACCGGGGAGCTGTTTTTT
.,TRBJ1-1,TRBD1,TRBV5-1,CASSLVQGEKAFF,TGCGCCAGCAGCTTGGTCCAGGGGGAGAAAGCTTTCTTT
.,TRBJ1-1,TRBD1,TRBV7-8,CASRPDRSMNTEAFF,TGTGCCAGTCGGCCGGACAGGTCGATGAACACTGAAGCTTTCTTT
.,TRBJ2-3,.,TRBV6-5,CASLGGGSTDTQYF,TGTGCCAGTCTAGGGGGGGGATCCACAGATACGCAGTATTTT
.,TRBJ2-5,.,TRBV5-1,CASSRSVGETQYF,TGCGCCAGCAGCCGGTCTGTGGGGGAGACCCAGTACTTC
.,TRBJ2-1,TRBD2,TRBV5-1,CASSLAVLAGSNEQFF,TGCGCCAGCAGCTTGGCCGTGCTAGCGGGGAGCAATGAGCAGTTCTTC
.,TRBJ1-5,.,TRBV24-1,CATSRDGNQPQHF,TGTGCCACCAGTCGGGACGGGAATCAGCCCCAGCATTTT
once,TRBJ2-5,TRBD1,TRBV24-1,CATSDYRGRETQYF,TGTGCCACCAGTGACTACAGGGGGCGGGAGACCCAGTACTTC
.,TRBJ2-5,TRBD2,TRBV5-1,CASSLPSGPQETQYF,TGCGCCAGCAGCTTACCTAGCGGACCCCAAGAGACCCAGTACTTC
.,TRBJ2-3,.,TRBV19,CASSIGLTARTDTQYF,TGTGCCAGTAGTATAGGGCTTACCGCCCGCACAGATACGCAGTATTTT
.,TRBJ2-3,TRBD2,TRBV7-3,CASSLRTSGSTDTQYF,TGTGCCAGCAGCTTGAGGACTAGCGGGAGCACAGATACGCAGTATTTT
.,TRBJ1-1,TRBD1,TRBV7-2,CASSFAGTANTEAFF,TGTGCCAGCAGCTTTGCGGGGACAGCGAACACTGAAGCTTTCTTT
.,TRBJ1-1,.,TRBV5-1,CASSPGVDPSRNTEAFF,TGCGCCAGCAGCCCGGGGGTGGATCCGTCCCGGAACACTGAAGCTTTCTTT
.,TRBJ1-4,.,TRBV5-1,CASSFGVSEKLFF,TGCGCCAGCAGCTTTGGTGTTAGTGAAAAACTGTTTTTT
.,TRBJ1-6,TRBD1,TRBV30,CAWSRSRTGGSRTSYSSYNSPLHF,TGTGCCTGGAGTAGGAGTCGGACAGGGGGCTCCAGAACCTCCTATAGCTCCTATAATTCACCCCTCCACTTT
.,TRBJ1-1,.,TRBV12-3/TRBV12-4,CASSLGENTEAFF,TGTGCCAGCAGTTTGGGGGAGAACACTGAAGCTTTCTTT
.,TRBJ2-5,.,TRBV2,CASSGHRAQETQYF,TGTGCCAGCAGCGGCCACAGGGCACAAGAGACCCAGTACTTC
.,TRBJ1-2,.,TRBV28,CASRSLWATDRRGYTF,TGTGCCAGCAGATCTCTTTGGGCCACCGACAGGAGGGGCTACACCTTC
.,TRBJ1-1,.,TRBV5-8,CASSLIPGTVNTEAFF,TGTGCCAGCAGCTTAATCCCCGGGACGGTGAACACTGAAGCTTTCTTT
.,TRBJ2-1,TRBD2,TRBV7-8,CASRLGLAGTFSEQFF,TGTGCCAGCAGACTTGGACTAGCGGGGACCTTTAGTGAGCAGTTCTTC
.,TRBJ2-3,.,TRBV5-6,CASSLVANSTDTQYF,TGTGCCAGCAGCTTAGTAGCTAATAGCACAGATACGCAGTATTTT